Presented here are 24 T cell receptor beta chains from one specimen sequenced in a study of HIV-infected patients and healthy controls. Using its own MiXCR run on the 5' RACE reads, TCRdb lists one record per CDR3 protein. Among about 64,000 distinct CDR3 sequences listed, roughly 19% were seen once. The specimen was CD4+ T cells from blood. These receptors were collected from a human donor in good health.

This clonotype was counted a few times. The chain couples TRBV12-3 or TRBV12-4 to TRBJ2-7; 7 positions match TRBD1. The V and J ends lost 4 bases and 3 bases, in that order; junction bases with no gene match: 12. The CDR3 contains 16 residues. The CDR3 region has the DNA TGTGCCAGCAGTTCCTCCCGGGACAGATTTTTCTACGAGCAGTACTTC. Its translation is CASSSSRDRFFYEQYF.

This clonotype was detected many times. CDR3 DNA: TGTGCCAGCAGTTTACAGACTAATCAGCCCCAGCATTTT. Translating it yields CASSLQTNQPQHF. The V and J genes are TRBV12-3 or TRBV12-4 and TRBJ1-5; D uncertain. The CDR3 loop spans 13 amino acids. The germline V and J ends were trimmed by 2 bases and 4 bases, with 6 bases remaining between them.

The genes are TRBV29-1 and TRBJ2-7; 12 bases fit TRBD2. Germline values: CDR1 SQVTM, CDR2 ANQGSEA. The J segment lost 7 bases and the V segment lost 4 bases, leaving 14 bases of the junction unmatched. This CDR3 contains 16 residues. CDR3 in amino acids: CSVGGLAGGPRGEQYF. The CDR3 DNA reads TGCAGCGTTGGAGGGCTAGCGGGAGGGCCGCGAGGAGAGCAGTACTTC.

This clonotype occurred many times. V gene TRBV5-1 combines with J gene TRBJ1-1; no firm D call. Trimming took 2 bases from V and 1 from J, leaving 6 bases between them. CDR3 length equals 13 residues. CDR1 is SGHRS, CDR2 YFSETQ, per germline. The CDR3 here is CASSFKANTEAFF. The CDR3 DNA reads TGCGCCAGCAGCTTTAAAGCGAACACTGAAGCTTTCTTT.

This clonotype was counted many times. V gene TRBV3-1 combines with J gene TRBJ1-2; D might be TRBD1 (5 bases). V lost 1 base to trimming and J lost 7 bases, with 13 bases between them. This CDR3 is 14 amino acids long. Germline V gene lookup returns CDR1 LGHDT and CDR2 YNNKEL (reference sequence). The CDR3, as DNA: TGTGCCAGCAGCCAAGTCGCAAGGGGAAGTGGCTACACCTTC. Its protein product is CASSQVARGSGYTF.

J is TRBJ1-5 and V is TRBV5-4, with a tentative D call TRBD1 (5 bases). CDR1 SGHNT and CDR2 YYREEE come from the germline V gene (reference sequence). Trimming left V 4 bases short and J 6 bases short, with 17 bases between. The CDR3 is made up of 15 amino acids. The CDR3 nucleotides are TGTGCCAGCAGCCTCGCGGGGGGGTTAGGTCAGCCCCAGCATTTT. This encodes CASSLAGGLGQPQHF.

The gene calls are TRBV5-4 and TRBJ2-7, with TRBD2 matching over 10 bases. V was clipped by 7 bases and J by 5 bases; unmatched bases: 15. Germline values: CDR1 SGHNT, CDR2 YYREEE (reference sequence). This CDR3 comprises 16 residues. This chain's CDR3 is CASSVLAGSILHEQYF. CDR3 nucleotides: TGTGCCAGCTCAGTACTAGCGGGATCAATCCTCCACGAGCAGTACTTC.

The chain uses TRBV4-1 and TRBJ1-1; D is undetermined. V shed 0 bases and J shed 0 bases, with 14 bases lying between them. This CDR3 has 17 amino acids. From germline, CDR1 is MGHRA and CDR2 YSYEKL. CDR3 residues: CASSQDKGLYMNTEAFF. The CDR3 DNA reads as TGCGCCAGCAGCCAAGATAAGGGTCTTTACATGAACACTGAAGCTTTCTTT.

The V gene is TRBV18, the J gene TRBJ2-4; tentative D call: TRBD1 (5 bases). The CDR3 covers 15 residues. The V gene lost 3 bases and the J gene lost 0 bases, with 9 bases spanning the gap. Germline-derived CDR1 and CDR2 are KGHSH and LQKENI. The CDR3 nucleotides are TGTGCCAGCTCACCGACAGCTCTAGCCAAAAACATTCAGTACTTC. Its protein product is CASSPTALAKNIQYF. Drawing the rest from reference TRBV18 and TRBJ2-4, the complete variable domain is NAGVMQNPRHLVRRRGQEARLRCSPMKGHSHVYWYRQLPEEGLKFMVYLQKENIIDESGMPKERFSAEFPKEGPSILRIQQVVRGDSAAYFCASSPTALAKNIQYFGAGTRLSVL.

The chain couples TRBV20-1 to TRBJ1-2; TRBD1 aligns across 7 bases. Germline CDR1 DFQATT, CDR2 SNEGSKA (reference sequence). The length of the CDR3 is 14 residues. With V trimmed by 6 bases and J by 2 bases, 9 bases remained unmatched. CDR3 amino acids: CSASLRGENYGYTF. Here the CDR3 DNA reads TGCAGTGCATCCCTCAGGGGGGAGAACTATGGCTACACCTTC.

CDR3 coding DNA: TGTGCCAGCAGCTTAGCGTCGGCAGACAATGAGCAGTTCTTC. Translation gives CASSLASADNEQFF. V gene TRBV7-9 combines with J gene TRBJ2-1; D is ambiguous. Trimming took off 0 bases at V and 5 bases at J, with 8 bases between the two ends. This CDR3 region has 14 residues. Germline lookup yields CDR1 SEHNR and CDR2 FQNEAQ (reference sequence).

This clonotype was found many times. The V gene is TRBV6-1, the J gene TRBJ1-1; D call uncertain. V was trimmed by 9 bases and J by 8 bases, leaving 13 bases between them. The length of the CDR3 is 11 residues. The germline CDR1 and CDR2 sequences are MNHNS and SASEGT. In DNA, the CDR3 is TGTGCCAGTCGTTGGGGTCGGGAAGCTTTCTTT. Its protein product is CASRWGREAFF.

This clonotype was observed many times. This chain's CDR3 is CASSLGGLGYEQYF. CDR3 DNA sequence: TGCGCCAGCAGCTTGGGGGGACTAGGCTACGAGCAGTACTTC. V is TRBV5-1 and J is TRBJ2-7; 8 bases align to TRBD2. The CDR3 consists of 14 residues. Unmatched junction bases numbered 2, after V lost 0 bases and J lost 3 bases. The germline CDR1 and CDR2 sequences are SGHRS and YFSETQ.

This clonotype was detected many times. The CDR3 DNA sequence: TGTGCCAGCAGCTTAAGACTAGCGGGAGCGGAGCAGTACTTC. Translation: CASSLRLAGAEQYF. The J gene is TRBJ2-7, the V gene TRBV7-9; 12 nucleotides match TRBD2. The V and J ends lost 2 bases and 7 bases, in that order; junction bases with no gene match: 3. There are 14 residues in the CDR3. Germline CDR1 is SEHNR and CDR2 is FQNEAQ (reference sequence).

This clonotype has a handful of counts. The CDR3 bases are TGCAGTGCTCCCTCTCAGGGACAGCATGGCTACACCTTC. It translates to CSAPSQGQHGYTF. The chain carries TRBV20-1 and TRBJ1-2; 7 bases are shared with TRBD1. The V and J ends lost 5 bases and 6 bases, in that order; junction bases with no gene match: 9. Germline V gene lookup returns CDR1 DFQATT and CDR2 SNEGSKA (reference sequence). The CDR3 spans 13 residues.

The chain combines TRBV2 with TRBJ1-1; TRBD1 might be the D (5 bases). The ends were cut back, 1 base at V and 3 bases at J, with 9 bases in the middle. Per germline, CDR1 SNHLY and CDR2 FYNNEI. There are 14 residues in the CDR3. The CDR3 DNA reads TGTGCCAGCAGTGAAGGGGGCTGGGACACTGAAGCTTTCTTT. Amino acids: CASSEGGWDTEAFF.

This clonotype was recorded a few times. V usage is TRBV7-9 and J usage is TRBJ2-5, with 8 bases lining up with TRBD2. CDR3 length: 19 residues. CDR1 and CDR2 from the germline V gene are SEHNR and FQNEAQ (reference sequence). J gave up 4 bases and V 1 base, and 17 bases lay outside the gene matches. This chain's CDR3 is CASSLEGVSGSNPGETQYF. The CDR3 bases are TGTGCCAGCAGCTTAGAGGGAGTAAGCGGGAGTAACCCGGGAGAGACCCAGTACTTC.

This rearrangement joins TRBV19 to TRBJ1-2; a weak D match, TRBD1 (5 bases). Between the trimmed V and J ends, which lost 5 bases and 4 bases, there was a span of 11 bases. CDR3 length equals 13 residues. Per germline, CDR1 LNHDA and CDR2 SQIVND (reference sequence). The CDR3 coding sequence is TGTGCCAGTAGTTCAGAAAGGGGCTATGGCTACACCTTC. This encodes CASSSERGYGYTF.

This chain connects TRBV12-3 or TRBV12-4 to TRBJ2-7; TRBD2 matches at 7 bases. Trimming at V came to 7 bases and at J to 7 bases, leaving 13 bases not matched to a gene. This CDR3 contains 14 residues. DNA for the CDR3: TGTGCCAGCAATGGTGGCGGGAGCGTGCGGGAGCAGTACTTC. Encoded protein: CASNGGGSVREQYF.

This clonotype has ten or more counts. CDR3 bases: TGTGCCACCGCAGGTAGCCCGGCAGATACGCAGTATTTT. Residues: CATAGSPADTQYF. The V call is TRBV10-3, the J call TRBJ2-3; D call uncertain. With 10 bases removed from V and 4 bases from J, the gap between germline ends came to 15 bases. The length of the CDR3 is 13 residues. Germline lookup yields CDR1 ENHRY and CDR2 SYGVKD.

The chain is built from TRBV21-1 and TRBJ2-1; the D segment call TRBD2 is taken from the table without a DNA check. TRBV21-1 is annotated as a pseudogene. The CDR3 sequence is 18 residues long. CDR3 loop: CASSTRCLGLRGGNEQFF. The CDR3 DNA sequence: TGTGCCAGCAGCACTCGCTGCCTTGGGTTGCGCGGGGGGAATGAGCAGTTCTTC.

This clonotype was seen many times. The chain combines TRBV18 with TRBJ1-5; 10 bases are shared with TRBD1. Germline trimming cut 3 bases from V and 4 bases from J; bases unmatched to any gene: 9. The CDR3 has 17 amino acids. Germline values: CDR1 KGHSH, CDR2 LQKENI. The CDR3, as DNA: TGTGCCAGCTCACCTATGAATGGACAGGGGGGGAATCAGCCCCAGCATTTT. This gives the protein CASSPMNGQGGNQPQHF.

This clonotype occurred many times. V is TRBV29-1 and J is TRBJ1-1; weak D call: TRBD1 (5 bases). V lost 4 bases to trimming and J lost 3 bases, with 12 bases between them. This CDR3 contains 13 residues. The germline CDR1 and CDR2 sequences are SQVTM and ANQGSEA. The CDR3: CSVAQGGDTEAFF. The CDR3 region has the DNA TGCAGCGTTGCGCAGGGCGGGGACACTGAAGCTTTCTTT. The full variable domain, rest sourced from reference TRBV29-1 and TRBJ1-1, is SAVISQKPSRDICQRGTSLTIQCQVDSQVTMMFWYRQQPGQSLTLIATANQGSEATYESGFVIDKFPISRPNLTFSTLTVSNMSPEDSSIYLCSVAQGGDTEAFFGQGTRLTVV.

J is TRBJ1-5 and V is TRBV5-1; weak D call: TRBD1 (6 bases). This CDR3 region has 16 residues. Germline loops: CDR1 SGHRS, CDR2 YFSETQ. V dropped 0 bases and J dropped 0 bases, with 10 bases sitting between them. In DNA, the CDR3 is TGCGCCAGCAGCTTGGGAGGACAGTCTAGCAATCAGCCCCAGCATTTT. Translation: CASSLGGQSSNQPQHF.